This T cell receptor beta chain is drawn from a study of cytomegalovirus exposure and HLA in healthy donors. This PCR relied on a set of 60 Vbeta primers and 13 Jbeta primers. The assay was immunoSEQ multiplex PCR, and TCRdb's table has in-frame clones only and misses some. Among about 98,000 clones, 70% to 80% were seen once, and the ten largest hold roughly 11%. The sequenced sample consisted of PBMCs. The clonotype comes from a man aged 18 to 30 in good health and CMV-seropositive.

The CDR3 sequence: CASSEGGGRGDYGYTF. The CDR3 region has the DNA TGTGCCAGCAGTGAAGGGGGGGGCCGAGGGGACTATGGCTACACCTTC. V and J are TRBV2 and TRBJ1-2, with a tentative D call TRBD1 (6 bases). The germline V gene encodes CDR1 SNHLY and CDR2 FYNNEI. The V gene lost 1 base and the J gene lost 3 bases, with 15 bases spanning the gap. CDR3 length: 16 amino acids.